This T cell receptor (beta chain) was sequenced for a study of cytomegalovirus exposure and HLA in healthy donors. Regarding this clone: The antigen is undetermined. The junction shows a germline mismatch at one end, possibly a read error.

Study results and caveats: Fewer N-insertions than the roughly 650-donor mean were reportedly shown by an Asian-associated ancestry cluster in a later analysis. Productive rates of about 87% or about 30% were seen for most TCR beta V segments in an earlier analysis.

PCR used 60 Vbeta primers and 13 Jbeta primers. TCRdb's copy holds only in-frame clones and misses some; the assay was immunoSEQ multiplex PCR. The sample has around 110,000 clones, just over 65% seen once. Germline values: CDR1 MNHEY, CDR2 SVGAGI. CDR3 length equals 15 residues. The sequencing sample was made of PBMCs. The clonotype originates from a young man in good health and CMV-seronegative. V gene TRBV6-5 combines with J gene TRBJ2-6; tentatively, D is TRBD1 (5 bases). The CDR3 DNA reads TGTGCCAGCAGCTTGAAGGGCACTGGGGCCAACGTCCCGACTTTC. Encoded protein: CASSLKGTGANVPTF.